Listed here is a single TCR beta chain. Antigen unknown. TCRdb reprocessed the reads with MiXCR, giving one entry per CDR3 protein. The data contain some 940,000 distinct CDR3 sequences, about 33% of them singletons. CDR3 size: 14 residues. Trimming removed 6 bases from V and 6 bases from J, with 15 bases in between. In germline, CDR1 is SGHVS, CDR2 FNYEAQ. These data are taken from a study of T cell repertoires in cytomegalovirus infection. General study findings and limits: There were HLA-C-restricted CMV-specific TCR beta clonotypes dominating the ex vivo response. There were carriers of CMV plus the relevant HLA, and cumulative public TCR beta family frequency identified them.

This TCR was sampled from a human donor in good health (CMV status not recorded). Some clones in this sample may be carry-over from other donors' samples. The sample in question was cultured CD8+ T cells from PBMCs, obtained from culture after CMV antigen stimulation. V and J are TRBV7-6 and TRBJ1-5; unclear D gene. The CDR3 is CASSPGDEGQPQHF. In DNA, the CDR3 is TGTGCCAGCAGTCCGGGAGACGAAGGTCAGCCCCAGCATTTT.